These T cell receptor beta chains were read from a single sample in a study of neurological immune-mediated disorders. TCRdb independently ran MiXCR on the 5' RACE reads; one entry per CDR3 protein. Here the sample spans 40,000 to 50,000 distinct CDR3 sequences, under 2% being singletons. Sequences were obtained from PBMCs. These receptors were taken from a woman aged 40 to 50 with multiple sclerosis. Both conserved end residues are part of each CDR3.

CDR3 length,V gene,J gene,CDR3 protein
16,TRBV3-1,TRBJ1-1,CASSSGTGGAGTEAFF
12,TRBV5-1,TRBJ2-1,CASSLIYNEQFF
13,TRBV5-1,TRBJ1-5,CASSLDSNQPQHF
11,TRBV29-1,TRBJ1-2,CSVGLNYGYTF
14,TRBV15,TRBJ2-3,CATSRVGGRDTQYF
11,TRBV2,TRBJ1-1,CASQRNTEAFF
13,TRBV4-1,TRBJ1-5,CASSQVGYQPQHF
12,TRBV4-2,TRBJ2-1,CASSQEGGEQFF
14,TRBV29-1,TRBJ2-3,CSVDSGGRGDTQYF
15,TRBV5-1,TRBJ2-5,CASSSRLAGEETQYF
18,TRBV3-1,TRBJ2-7,CASSQDLPGASSSYEQYF
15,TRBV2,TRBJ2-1,CASRFSGGSYNEQFF
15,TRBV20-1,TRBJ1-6,CSASVPGHQNSPLHF
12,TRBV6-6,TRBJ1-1,CATQGELTEAFF
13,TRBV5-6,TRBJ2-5,CASSSWGQETQYF
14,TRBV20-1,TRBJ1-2,CSAREDREHYGYTF
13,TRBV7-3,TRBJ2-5,CASSLGSQETQYF
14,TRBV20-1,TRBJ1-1,CSARLAGGHTEAFF
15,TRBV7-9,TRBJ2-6,CASSAKPAGANVLTF
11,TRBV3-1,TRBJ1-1,CASSQETEAFF
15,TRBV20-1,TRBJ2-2,CSARQRGGWIGELFF
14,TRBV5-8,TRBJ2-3,CASTGGLFTDTQYF
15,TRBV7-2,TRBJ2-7,CASSLVGPAGKEQYF
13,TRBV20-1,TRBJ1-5,CSARRENNQPQHF
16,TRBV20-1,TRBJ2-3,CSALTTSGGPTDTQYF
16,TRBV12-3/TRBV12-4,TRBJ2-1,CASSLIMVDGYNEQFF
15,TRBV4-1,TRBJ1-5,CASSQDRGSNQPQHF
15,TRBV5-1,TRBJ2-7,CASSSKTSGGDEQYF
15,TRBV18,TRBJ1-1,CASSPTFDTDTEAFF
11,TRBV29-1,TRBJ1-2,CSVVSGGGYTF
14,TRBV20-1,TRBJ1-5,CSASRDYSNQPQHF
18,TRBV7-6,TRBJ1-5,CASSLAPAGRPFNQPQHF
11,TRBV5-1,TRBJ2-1,CASSSQVGQFF
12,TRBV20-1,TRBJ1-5,CSARGGNQPQHF
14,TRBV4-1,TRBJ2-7,CASSRRQGPYEQYF
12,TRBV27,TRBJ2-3,CASSTQGDTQYF
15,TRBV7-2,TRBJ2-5,CASSPSWTSWETQYF
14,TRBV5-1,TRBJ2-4,CASRRDLAKNIQYF
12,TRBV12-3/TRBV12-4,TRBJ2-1,CASSSSSNEQFF
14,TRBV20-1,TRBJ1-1,CSAREGDKNTEAFF
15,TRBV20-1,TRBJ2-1,CSVMNPGLAPNEQFF
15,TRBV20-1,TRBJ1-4,CSARRGGRGLEKLFF